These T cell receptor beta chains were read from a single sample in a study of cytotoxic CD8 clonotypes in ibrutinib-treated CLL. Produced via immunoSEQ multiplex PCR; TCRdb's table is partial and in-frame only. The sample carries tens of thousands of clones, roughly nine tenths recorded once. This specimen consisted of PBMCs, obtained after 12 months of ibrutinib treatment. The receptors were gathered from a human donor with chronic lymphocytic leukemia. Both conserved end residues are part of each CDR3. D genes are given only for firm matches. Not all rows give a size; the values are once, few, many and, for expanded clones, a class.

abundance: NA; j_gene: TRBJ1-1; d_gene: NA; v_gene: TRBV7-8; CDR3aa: CASSLIGGDTEAFF; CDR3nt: TGTGCCAGCAGCCTGATTGGAGGGGACACTGAAGCTTTCTTT
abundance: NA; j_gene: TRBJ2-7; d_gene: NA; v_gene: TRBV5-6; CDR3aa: CASSMSTESYRYEQYF; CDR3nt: TGTGCCAGCAGCATGTCGACGGAGTCGTATCGCTACGAGCAGTACTTC
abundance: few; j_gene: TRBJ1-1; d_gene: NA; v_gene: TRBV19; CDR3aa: CASSIFWVYMNTEAFF; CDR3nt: TGTGCCAGTAGTATTTTTTGGGTATACATGAACACTGAAGCTTTCTTT
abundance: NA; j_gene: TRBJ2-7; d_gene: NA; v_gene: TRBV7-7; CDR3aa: CASSSGLYYEQYF; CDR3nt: TGTGCCAGCAGCTCGGGACTTTACTACGAGCAGTACTTC
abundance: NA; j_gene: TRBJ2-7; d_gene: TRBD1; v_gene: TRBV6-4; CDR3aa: CASRGEPGQGCYEQYF; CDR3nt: TGTGCCAGCAGGGGCGAACCGGGACAGGGGTGTTACGAGCAGTACTTC
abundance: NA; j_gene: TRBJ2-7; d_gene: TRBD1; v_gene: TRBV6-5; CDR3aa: CASSYDPDRRAYEQYF; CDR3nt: TGTGCCAGCAGTTACGACCCGGACAGGAGAGCCTACGAGCAGTACTTC
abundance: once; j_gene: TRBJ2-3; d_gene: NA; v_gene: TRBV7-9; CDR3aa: CASSLDGAWDTQYF; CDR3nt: TGTGCCAGCAGCTTAGATGGGGCTTGGGATACGCAGTATTTT
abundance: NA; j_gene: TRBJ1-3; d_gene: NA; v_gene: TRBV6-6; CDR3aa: CASSPSGSGNTIYF; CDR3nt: TGTGCCAGCAGCCCCTCGGGCTCTGGAAACACCATATATTTT
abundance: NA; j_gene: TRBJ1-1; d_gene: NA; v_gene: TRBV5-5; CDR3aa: CASSRQVLNTEAFF; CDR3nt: TGTGCCAGCAGCCGACAGGTTTTGAACACTGAAGCTTTCTTT
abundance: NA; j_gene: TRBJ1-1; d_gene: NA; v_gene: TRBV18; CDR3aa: CASSPGNSGSLTEAFF; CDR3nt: TGTGCCAGCTCACCAGGTAACAGCGGGTCGCTCACTGAAGCTTTCTTT
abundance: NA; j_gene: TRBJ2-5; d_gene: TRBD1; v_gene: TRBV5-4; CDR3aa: CASSSTGDLETQYF; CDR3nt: TGTGCCAGCAGCTCGACAGGGGACCTAGAGACCCAGTACTTC
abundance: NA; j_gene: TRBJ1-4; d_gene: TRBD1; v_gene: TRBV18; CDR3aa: CASSPYQGGTTNEKLFF; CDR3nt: TGTGCCAGCTCACCATATCAGGGGGGAACAACTAATGAAAAACTGTTTTTT
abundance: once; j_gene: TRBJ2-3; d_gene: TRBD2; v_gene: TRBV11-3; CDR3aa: CASSLDRWPSGTSSTQYF; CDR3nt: TGTGCCAGCAGCTTAGATCGTTGGCCTAGCGGGACATCGAGTACGCAGTATTTT
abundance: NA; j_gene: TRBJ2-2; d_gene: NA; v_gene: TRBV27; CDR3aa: CASSPDYPDTGELFF; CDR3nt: TGTGCCAGCAGCCCGGACTACCCCGACACCGGGGAGCTGTTTTTT
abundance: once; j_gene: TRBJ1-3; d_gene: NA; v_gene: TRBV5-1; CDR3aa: CASSSGGDTIYF; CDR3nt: TGCGCCAGCAGCTCCGGCGGGGACACCATATATTTT
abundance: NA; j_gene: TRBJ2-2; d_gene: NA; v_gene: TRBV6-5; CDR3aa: CASSYSQGNTGELFF; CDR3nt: TGTGCCAGCAGTTACTCGCAAGGAAACACCGGGGAGCTGTTTTTT
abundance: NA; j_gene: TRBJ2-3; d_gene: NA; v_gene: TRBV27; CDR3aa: CASSSKGGPTDTQYF; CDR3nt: TGTGCCAGCTCTTCAAAGGGAGGACCCACAGATACGCAGTATTTT
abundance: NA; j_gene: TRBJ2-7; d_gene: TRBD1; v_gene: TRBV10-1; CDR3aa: CASNRGTGEQYF; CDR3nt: TGCGCCAGTAACAGGGGTACGGGCGAGCAGTACTTC
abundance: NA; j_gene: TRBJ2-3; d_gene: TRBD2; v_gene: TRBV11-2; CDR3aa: CASSPLRLSGGATDTQYF; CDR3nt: TGTGCCAGCAGCCCCCTCAGGTTGAGCGGGGGTGCCACAGATACGCAGTATTTT
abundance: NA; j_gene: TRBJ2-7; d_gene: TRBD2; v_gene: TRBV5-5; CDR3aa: CASSQGLAGVYEQYF; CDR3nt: TGTGCCAGCAGCCAGGGACTAGCGGGGGTCTACGAGCAGTACTTC
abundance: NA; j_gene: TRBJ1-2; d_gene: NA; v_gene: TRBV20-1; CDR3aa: CSATGANGYTF; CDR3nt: TGCAGTGCTACAGGGGCCAATGGCTACACCTTC
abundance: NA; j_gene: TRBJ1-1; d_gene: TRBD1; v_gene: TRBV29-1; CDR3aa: CSVRTGGGTEAFF; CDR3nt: TGCAGCGTACGGACAGGGGGCGGCACTGAAGCTTTCTTT
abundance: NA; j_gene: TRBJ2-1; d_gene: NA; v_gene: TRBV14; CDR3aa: CASSQNWARSSYNEQFF; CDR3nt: TGTGCCAGCAGCCAAAACTGGGCCAGAAGCTCCTACAATGAGCAGTTCTTC
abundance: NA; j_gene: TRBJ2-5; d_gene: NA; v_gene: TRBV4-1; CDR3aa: CASSLPSELPARETQYF; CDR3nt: TGCGCCAGCAGCCTTCCCTCAGAACTACCGGCGAGGGAGACCCAGTACTTC
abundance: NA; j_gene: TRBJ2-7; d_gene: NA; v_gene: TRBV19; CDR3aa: CASSTGYEQYF; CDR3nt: TGTGCCAGTAGTACAGGCTACGAGCAGTACTTC
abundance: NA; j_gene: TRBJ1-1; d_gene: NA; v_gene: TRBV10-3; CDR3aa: CATNPRLDTEAFF; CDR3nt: TGTGCCACAAACCCTAGACTCGACACTGAAGCTTTCTTT
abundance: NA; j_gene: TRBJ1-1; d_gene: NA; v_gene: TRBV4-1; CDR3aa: CASSQGGVEAFF; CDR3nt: TGCGCCAGCAGCCAGGGGGGGGTTGAAGCTTTCTTT
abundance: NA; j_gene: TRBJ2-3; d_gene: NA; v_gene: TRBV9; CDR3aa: CASSVTEAGITDTQYF; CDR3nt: TGTGCCAGCAGCGTGACAGAGGCGGGGATCACAGATACGCAGTATTTT
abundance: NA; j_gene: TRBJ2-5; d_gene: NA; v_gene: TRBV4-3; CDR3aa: CASSQDTTGHGGFGETQYF; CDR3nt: TGCGCCAGCAGCCAAGATACGACAGGGCACGGGGGGTTTGGAGAGACCCAGTACTTC
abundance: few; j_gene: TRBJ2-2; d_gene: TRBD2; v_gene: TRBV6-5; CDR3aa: CASLSLGRVAGELFF; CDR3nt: TGTGCCAGCCTCTCTTTGGGGAGGGTGGCCGGGGAGCTGTTTTTT
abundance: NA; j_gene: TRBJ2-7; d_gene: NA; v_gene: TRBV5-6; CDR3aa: CASSLTSTNYEQYF; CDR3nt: TGTGCCAGCAGCTTAACTAGCACCAACTACGAGCAGTACTTC
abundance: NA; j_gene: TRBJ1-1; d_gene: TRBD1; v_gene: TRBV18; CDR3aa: CASSPMQGAGTEAFF; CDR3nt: TGTGCCAGCTCACCGATGCAGGGGGCTGGGACTGAAGCTTTCTTT
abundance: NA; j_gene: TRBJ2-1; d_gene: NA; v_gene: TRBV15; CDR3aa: CATSTYRDVGRYTNNEQFF; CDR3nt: TGTGCCACCAGCACCTACCGGGACGTGGGCCGTTACACCAACAATGAGCAGTTCTTC
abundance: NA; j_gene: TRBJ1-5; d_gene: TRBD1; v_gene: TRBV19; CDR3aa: CASSIPGYRGSQPQHF; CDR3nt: TGTGCCAGTAGTATCCCGGGATACAGGGGATCCCAGCCCCAGCATTTT